The 23 T cell receptor beta chains below all came from one sample that was sequenced in a study of cytomegalovirus exposure and HLA in healthy donors. The study ran its PCR with 60 Vbeta and 13 Jbeta primers. The repertoire was sequenced with immunoSEQ multiplex PCR; TCRdb's copy has only in-frame clones and lacks some. The table includes some 190,000 clones, approximately 87% detected once. Material: PBMCs. These receptors were taken from a man aged 25-40 years in good health and CMV-seronegative.

CDR3 region: CAISPTQGQETQYF. The CDR3, as DNA: TGTGCCATCAGTCCTACACAGGGACAAGAGACCCAGTACTTC. The rearrangement links TRBV10-3 to TRBJ2-5; weak D call: TRBD1 (6 bases). Germline assignment: CDR1 ENHRY and CDR2 SYGVKD. Deletions cut 5 bases from V and 2 bases from J, with 12 bases between. This CDR3 is 14 amino acids long.

V and J are TRBV4-3 and TRBJ1-2; D is unresolved. The CDR3 length is 15 residues. V gave up 0 bases and J gave up 6 bases, with 14 bases separating them. Germline CDR1 is LGHNA and CDR2 is YSLEER. The CDR3 protein is CASSQENRRSNGYTF. The CDR3 DNA reads as TGCGCCAGCAGCCAAGAGAATCGTAGATCGAATGGCTACACCTTC.

The chain's CDR3 is CASSVYPGSGQYQETQYF. The CDR3 DNA reads TGTGCCAGCAGTGTGTACCCCGGGTCCGGACAGTACCAAGAGACCCAGTACTTC. This chain links TRBV6-1 with TRBJ2-5; a possible D gene is TRBD1 (6 bases). Deletions cut 4 bases from V and 0 bases from J, with 21 bases between. From germline, CDR1 is MNHNS and CDR2 SASEGT. The CDR3 spans 18 residues.

The chain combines TRBV5-6 with TRBJ2-7; 9 bases are a match to TRBD1. The CDR3 contains 15 residues. Trimming removed 4 bases from V and 3 bases from J; junction bases left unmatched: 8. Germline values: CDR1 SGHDT, CDR2 YYEEEE. The CDR3 spells CASSPDRGRVYEQYF. For the CDR3, the DNA is TGTGCCAGCAGCCCCGACAGGGGGAGAGTCTACGAGCAGTACTTC.

J is TRBJ1-2 and V is TRBV28; TRBD1 matches 10 bases. Germline V gene lookup returns CDR1 MDHEN and CDR2 SYDVKM. Losses at the gene ends were 6 bases for V and 7 bases for J; bases not matched to a gene: 5. CDR3 length: 13 residues. The CDR3 DNA sequence: TGTGCCAGCAGGCGGACAGGGGGAGGTGGCTACACCTTC. It is translated as CASRRTGGGGYTF.

This rearrangement joins TRBV27 to TRBJ1-6; perhaps TRBD1 as D (6 bases). CDR1 is MNHEY and CDR2 is SMNVEV in the germline V gene (reference sequence). V was trimmed by 0 bases and J by 4 bases, leaving 7 bases between them. The CDR3 runs 15 residues. DNA for the CDR3: TGTGCCAGCAGTTTATCAGGGGGTTATAATTCACCCCTCCACTTT. Translation: CASSLSGGYNSPLHF.

V gene TRBV6-5 combines with J gene TRBJ2-1; D is possibly TRBD1 (6 bases). The V gene lost 0 bases and the J gene lost 2 bases, with 8 bases spanning the gap. Germline CDR1 reads MNHEY; CDR2 reads SVGAGI. CDR3 length: 15 residues. The CDR3 region has the DNA TGTGCCAGCAGTTACTCTCAGGGGCCCTACAATGAGCAGTTCTTC. It yields the protein CASSYSQGPYNEQFF.

The J gene is TRBJ1-1, the V gene TRBV7-9; D gene unclear. Deletions cut 0 bases from V and 3 bases from J, with 11 bases between. Germline CDR1 reads SEHNR; CDR2 reads FQNEAQ (reference sequence). The CDR3 covers 15 residues. The CDR3: CASSLAGRVDTEAFF. CDR3 in DNA: TGTGCCAGCAGCTTAGCGGGGAGAGTTGACACTGAAGCTTTCTTT.

The gene calls are TRBV5-1 and TRBJ1-1; tentative D call: TRBD1 (6 bases). Trimming shortened V by 6 bases and J by 8 bases, and 17 bases separated the two germline ends. This CDR3 is 13 amino acids long. Germline lookup yields CDR1 SGHRS and CDR2 YFSETQ. The CDR3 DNA reads as TGCGCCAGCACTAACCGAGGGGGTGGGGAAGCTTTCTTT. It encodes CASTNRGGGEAFF.

The chain uses TRBV10-2 and TRBJ2-5; D possibly corresponds to TRBD2 (7 bases). Germline V gives CDR1 WSHSY, CDR2 SAAADI. The CDR3 length is 16 residues. V was pared by 2 bases and J by 5 bases, with 18 bases between. The CDR3: CASSEVRGAGAETQYF. In nucleotides, the CDR3 is TGCGCCAGCAGTGAGGTCCGGGGGGCGGGGGCTGAGACCCAGTACTTC.

The rearrangement links TRBV5-1 to TRBJ1-2, with unresolved D. CDR3 length equals 16 residues. Trimming took 5 bases from V and 4 from J, leaving 21 bases between them. Germline-derived CDR1 and CDR2 are SGHRS and YFSETQ. The CDR3 reads CASSKNTEPSFYGYTF. Written as DNA, the CDR3 is TGCGCCAGCAGTAAGAATACAGAGCCCTCCTTCTATGGCTACACCTTC.

V usage is TRBV6-5 and J usage is TRBJ2-3; 7 nucleotides align to TRBD1. V gave up 0 bases and J gave up 0 bases; unmatched junction bases: 3. Germline lookup yields CDR1 MNHEY and CDR2 SVGAGI. CDR3 length equals 16 residues. DNA of the CDR3: TGTGCCAGCAGTTACTCCGGGACAGTTAGCACAGATACGCAGTATTTT. It is translated as CASSYSGTVSTDTQYF.

V and J are TRBV19 and TRBJ1-5; 7 nucleotides match TRBD1. V shed 3 bases, J shed 9 bases, and the junction held 8 bases outside the gene matches. CDR1 and CDR2 from the germline V gene are LNHDA and SQIVND (reference sequence). The CDR3 totals 14 residues. The CDR3 DNA follows: TGTGCCAGTAGTATCCCGACAGGGCCCCGGCCCCAGCATTTT. It translates to CASSIPTGPRPQHF.

The chain has TRBV2 and TRBJ1-4; TRBD1 matches at 7 bases. Trimming at V came to 5 bases and at J to 3 bases, leaving 6 bases not matched to a gene. The CDR3 length is 15 residues. CDR1 is SNHLY, CDR2 FYNNEI, per germline. The CDR3 reads CASSPTGVANEKLFF. In DNA, the CDR3 is TGTGCCAGCAGTCCCACAGGGGTGGCTAATGAAAAACTGTTTTTT.

The V call is TRBV5-6, the J call TRBJ1-2; TRBD1 matches at 7 bases. Germline trimming cut 9 bases from V and 5 bases from J; bases unmatched to any gene: 10. Germline V lookup: CDR1 SGHDT, CDR2 YYEEEE. This CDR3 region has 13 residues. The DNA for the CDR3 is TGTGCCACCTCCGGGACAGTATCTTATGGCTACACCTTC. Its protein is CATSGTVSYGYTF. The variable domain in full, with the rest retrieved from reference TRBV5-6 and TRBJ1-2, is DAGVTQSPTHLIKTRGQQVTLRCSPKSGHDTVSWYQQALGQGPQFIFQYYEEEERQRGNFPDRFSGHQFPNYSSELNVNALLLGDSALYLCATSGTVSYGYTFGSGTRLTVV.

J is TRBJ1-2 and V is TRBV18; 7 bases are shared with TRBD1. CDR3 length: 14 amino acids. Germline-derived CDR1 and CDR2 are KGHSH and LQKENI. Losses at the gene ends were 3 bases for V and 5 bases for J; bases not matched to a gene: 6. This chain's CDR3 is CASSPGQRSYGYTF. In DNA form, the CDR3 reads TGTGCCAGCTCACCGGGACAGCGATCTTATGGCTACACCTTC.

This chain connects TRBV4-1 to TRBJ2-1; 7 bases are a match to TRBD1. Losses at the gene ends were 1 base for V and 1 base for J; bases not matched to a gene: 7. This CDR3 has 17 amino acids. Germline V gives CDR1 MGHRA, CDR2 YSYEKL. The CDR3, as DNA: TGCGCCAGCAGCCAAGCCCTTACAGGGGTATCCTACAATGAGCAGTTCTTC. This translates into CASSQALTGVSYNEQFF.

The chain joins TRBV28 to TRBJ2-7; D might be TRBD2 (7 bases). V shed 2 bases and J shed 3 bases, with 11 bases lying between them. Germline V CDR1 and CDR2: MDHEN, SYDVKM. The CDR3 runs to 14 residues. For the CDR3, the DNA is TGTGCCAGCAGTTTAGGCGGGGGCGTCTACGAGCAGTACTTC. Protein sequence: CASSLGGGVYEQYF.

This chain's CDR3 is CATSRDLAGGPDTQYF. In nucleotides, the CDR3 is TGTGCCACCAGCAGAGATCTAGCGGGAGGGCCCGATACGCAGTATTTT. This sequence joins TRBV15 and TRBJ2-3; 12 positions agree with TRBD2. Germline CDR1 reads LNHNV; CDR2 reads YYDKDF (reference sequence). J gave up 6 bases and V 0 bases, and 4 bases lay outside the gene matches. The CDR3 length is 16 residues. Full variable domain (rest looked up from reference TRBV15 and TRBJ2-3): DAMVIQNPRYQVTQFGKPVTLSCSQTLNHNVMYWYQQKSSQAPKLLFHYYDKDFNNEADTPDNFQSRRPNTSFCFLDIRSPGLGDTAMYLCATSRDLAGGPDTQYFGPGTRLTVL.

The chain combines TRBV4-2 with TRBJ2-2, with TRBD2 matching over 8 bases. Per germline, CDR1 LGHNA and CDR2 YNFKEQ. Trimming removed 0 bases from V and 6 bases from J; junction bases left unmatched: 6. This CDR3 has 16 amino acids. In DNA form, the CDR3 reads TGTGCCAGCAGCCAAGATGGCGCGGGAGGAGCCGGGGAGCTGTTTTTT. Translation gives CASSQDGAGGAGELFF.

This rearrangement joins TRBV2 to TRBJ2-3, with 12 bases identical to TRBD2. Germline V lookup: CDR1 SNHLY, CDR2 FYNNEI. V shed 6 bases and J 6 bases; nucleotides not matched to a gene: 10. This CDR3 is built from 16 residues. CDR3 sequence (DNA): TGTGCCAGCAGATTGCTAGCGGGGGGGCTCGGGGATACGCAGTATTTT. Protein sequence: CASRLLAGGLGDTQYF.

The chain links TRBV28 to TRBJ2-5; 9 nucleotides match TRBD2. V shed 2 bases and J 4 bases; nucleotides not matched to a gene: 5. CDR1 MDHEN and CDR2 SYDVKM come from the germline V gene. The CDR3 extends over 15 amino acids. The CDR3 reads CASSLLAGSGETQYF. Here the CDR3 DNA reads TGTGCCAGCAGTTTACTAGCGGGAAGCGGAGAGACCCAGTACTTC.

This chain links TRBV5-1 with TRBJ2-5, with 7 bases matching TRBD1. The J call may be mistaken, given a closer DNA end match to TRBJ2-7. The V gene's germline CDR1 is SGHRS and CDR2 YFSETQ. The length of the CDR3 is 17 residues. The CDR3 DNA sequence: TGCGCCAGCAGCTTGGTTCCATCGAGGGGGCCCTCCTACGAGCAGTACTTC. Translated, it gives CASSLVPSRGPSYEQYF.